This T cell receptor (beta chain) was obtained from a study of identical twins. Overall study findings and caveats: Sequences that were beta out-of-frame showed weaker excess twin sharing. Models underestimated TCR alpha sharing (out-of-frame) in monozygotic twins. A cross-sectional statistical analysis, not follow-up of the same donors, supported the conclusions.

This CDR3 contains 12 residues. With 3 bases removed from V and 4 bases from J, the gap between germline ends came to 7 bases. CDR1 and CDR2 (germline): GTSNPN, SVGIG (reference sequence). Concerning this clonotype: The antigen is undetermined.

In TCRdb, the 5' RACE reads were re-called with MiXCR into one record per CDR3 protein. This table has 1.5 million to 2 million distinct CDR3 sequences, about 30% appearing once. Everyone who donated was a healthy Caucasian. Sequencing was carried out using cord blood. The chain recombines TRBV30 with TRBJ2-1; D perhaps matches TRBD2 (5 bases). The TCR originated in a newborn girl in good health. CDR3 in DNA: TGTGCCTGGAGCGGGGTTTACAATGAGCAGTTCTTC. It specifies CAWSGVYNEQFF.